This T cell receptor (beta chain) comes out of a study of OX40 agonist ivuxolimab in advanced cancers. About the research overall: Subjects had a mean age of around 63 years, with a range of 23 to 79; around 80% were male. The study's findings and limits: At doses 0.1 to 3.0 mg/kg, CD4+ and CD8+ clones expanded.

This table comes from immunoSEQ multiplex PCR, and its TCRdb copy is limited to in-frame clones, with some not included. Of about 110,000 clones listed, under 95% are singletons. As concerns this clone: The target antigen is unknown.

The sequence was collected from an adult with an advanced solid tumor such as melanoma, head and neck, liver or kidney cancer. The source was CD4+ or CD8+ T cells sorted from blood, collected in a trial of the OX40 agonist ivuxolimab.

The CDR3 sequence is CASSQEAGRETQYF. The CDR3 nucleotides read TGCGCCAGCAGCCAAGAGGCAGGGCGGGAGACCCAGTACTTC. This chain links TRBV4-1 with TRBJ2-5; possible D gene TRBD1, 5 bases. Trimming took off 0 bases at V and 5 bases at J, with 10 bases between the two ends. The CDR3 runs to 14 residues. The germline gives CDR1 MGHRA, CDR2 YSYEKL.